Below, one T cell receptor beta chain is given with its context. Original methodology: From reference gene primer amplification, estimates of nucleated cell counts were derived. Generated by immunoSEQ multiplex PCR, the TCRdb table keeps only in-frame clones and is missing some. That table supplies the V and J calls and clone size; D and trimming were determined from the DNA. Of under 500,000 clones listed, more than 80% were seen once; the top ten hold more than 0.95%. The CDR3 runs to 11 residues. Germline CDR1 and CDR2: WSHSY and SAAADI. With 5 bases removed from V and 6 bases from J, the gap between germline ends came to 5 bases. These data come from a study of blood T cell repertoires in COVID-19.

The specimen was PBMCs or T cells enriched from blood (not recorded which). J is TRBJ2-1 and V is TRBV10-2; D is uncertain. This clonotype was sampled from a man aged 30-40 years who had recovered from COVID-19. In DNA, the CDR3 is TGCGCCAGCAGTCCCGTCAATGAGCAGTTCTTC. Its translation is CASSPVNEQFF.